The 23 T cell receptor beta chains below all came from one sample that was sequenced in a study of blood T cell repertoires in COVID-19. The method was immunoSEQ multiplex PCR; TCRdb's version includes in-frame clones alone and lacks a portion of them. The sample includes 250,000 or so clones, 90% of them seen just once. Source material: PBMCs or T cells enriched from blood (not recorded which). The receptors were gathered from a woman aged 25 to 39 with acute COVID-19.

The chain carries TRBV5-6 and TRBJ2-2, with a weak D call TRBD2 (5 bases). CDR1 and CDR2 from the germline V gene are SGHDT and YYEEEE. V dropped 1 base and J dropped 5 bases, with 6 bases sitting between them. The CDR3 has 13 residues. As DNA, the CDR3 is TGTGCCAGCAGCTTGTCGGGAACCGGGGAGCTGTTTTTT. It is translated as CASSLSGTGELFF.

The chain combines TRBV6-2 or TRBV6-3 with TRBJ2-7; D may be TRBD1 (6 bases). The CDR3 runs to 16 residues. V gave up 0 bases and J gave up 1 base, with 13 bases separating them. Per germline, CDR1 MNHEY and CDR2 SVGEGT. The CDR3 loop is CASSYSGHSGSYEQYF. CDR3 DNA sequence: TGTGCCAGCAGTTACTCGGGACATTCGGGGTCCTACGAGCAGTACTTC.

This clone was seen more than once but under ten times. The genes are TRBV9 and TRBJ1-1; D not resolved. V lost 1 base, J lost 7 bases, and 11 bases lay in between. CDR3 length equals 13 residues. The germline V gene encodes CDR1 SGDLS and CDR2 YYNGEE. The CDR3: CASSVTTVGEAFF. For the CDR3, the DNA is TGTGCCAGCAGCGTAACCACAGTCGGTGAAGCTTTCTTT.

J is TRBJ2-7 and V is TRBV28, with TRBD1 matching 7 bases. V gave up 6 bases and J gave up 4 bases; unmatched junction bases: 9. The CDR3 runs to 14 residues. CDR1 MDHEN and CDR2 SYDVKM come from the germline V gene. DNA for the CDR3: TGTGCCAGCAGATCAGACAGGGCCGCGTACGAGCAGTACTTC. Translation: CASRSDRAAYEQYF.

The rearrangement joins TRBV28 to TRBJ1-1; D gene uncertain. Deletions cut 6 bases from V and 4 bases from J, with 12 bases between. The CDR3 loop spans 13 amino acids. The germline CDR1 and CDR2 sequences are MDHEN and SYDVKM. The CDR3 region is CASSLERFTEAFF. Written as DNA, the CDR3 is TGTGCCAGCAGCCTGGAGAGATTCACTGAAGCTTTCTTT.

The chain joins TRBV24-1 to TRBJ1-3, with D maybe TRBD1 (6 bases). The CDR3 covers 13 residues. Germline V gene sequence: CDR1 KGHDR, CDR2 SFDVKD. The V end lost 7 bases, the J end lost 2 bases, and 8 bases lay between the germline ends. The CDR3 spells CATRDSTGNTIYF. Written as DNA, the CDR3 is TGTGCCACCAGGGACAGTACTGGAAACACCATATATTTT.

This chain's CDR3 is CASSLDPGTTSTDTQYF. The DNA for the CDR3 is TGTGCCAGCAGCTTAGACCCGGGAACCACTAGCACAGATACGCAGTATTTT. The rearrangement links TRBV7-8 to TRBJ2-3; a possible D gene is TRBD2 (5 bases). V dropped 1 base and J dropped 0 bases, with 14 bases sitting between them. This CDR3 region has 17 residues. Germline loops: CDR1 SGHVS, CDR2 FQNEAQ.

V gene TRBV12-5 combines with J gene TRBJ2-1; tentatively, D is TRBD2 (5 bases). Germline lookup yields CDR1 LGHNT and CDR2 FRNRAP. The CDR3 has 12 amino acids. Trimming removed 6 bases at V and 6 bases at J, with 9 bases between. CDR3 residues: CASGPEVNEQFF. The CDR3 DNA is TGTGCTAGTGGCCCGGAGGTCAATGAGCAGTTCTTC.

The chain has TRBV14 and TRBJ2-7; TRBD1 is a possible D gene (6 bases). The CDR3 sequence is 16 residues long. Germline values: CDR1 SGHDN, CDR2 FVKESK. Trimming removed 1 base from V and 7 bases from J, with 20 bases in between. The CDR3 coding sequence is TGTGCCAGCAGCCAAGGATCGGGACACCCTCTAAGGGAGCAGTACTTC. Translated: CASSQGSGHPLREQYF.

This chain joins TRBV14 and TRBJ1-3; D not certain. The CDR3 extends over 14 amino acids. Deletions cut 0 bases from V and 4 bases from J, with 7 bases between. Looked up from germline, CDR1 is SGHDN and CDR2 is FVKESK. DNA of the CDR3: TGTGCCAGCAGCCAAGATATCGGGGGAAACACCATATATTTT. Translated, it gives CASSQDIGGNTIYF.

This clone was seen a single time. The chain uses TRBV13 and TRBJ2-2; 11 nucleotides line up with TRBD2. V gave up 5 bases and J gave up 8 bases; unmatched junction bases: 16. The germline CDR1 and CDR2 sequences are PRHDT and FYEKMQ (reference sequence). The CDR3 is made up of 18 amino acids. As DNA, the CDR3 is TGTGCCAGCAGCCAAGGGGCACTAGCGGGAGCCCTCGATGGGGAGCTGTTTTTT. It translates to CASSQGALAGALDGELFF.

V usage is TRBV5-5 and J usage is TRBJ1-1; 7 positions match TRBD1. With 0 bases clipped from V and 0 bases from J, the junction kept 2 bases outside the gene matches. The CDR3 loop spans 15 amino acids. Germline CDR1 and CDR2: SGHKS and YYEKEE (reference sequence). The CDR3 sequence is CASSLVRGMNTEAFF. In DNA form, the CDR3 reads TGTGCCAGCAGCTTGGTCAGGGGGATGAACACTGAAGCTTTCTTT.

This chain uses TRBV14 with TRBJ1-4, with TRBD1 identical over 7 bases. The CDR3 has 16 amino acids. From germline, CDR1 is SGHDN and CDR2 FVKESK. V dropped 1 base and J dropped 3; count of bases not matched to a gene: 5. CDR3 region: CASSQVEGAPNEKLFF. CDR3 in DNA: TGTGCCAGCAGCCAAGTCGAGGGGGCGCCTAATGAAAAACTGTTTTTT.

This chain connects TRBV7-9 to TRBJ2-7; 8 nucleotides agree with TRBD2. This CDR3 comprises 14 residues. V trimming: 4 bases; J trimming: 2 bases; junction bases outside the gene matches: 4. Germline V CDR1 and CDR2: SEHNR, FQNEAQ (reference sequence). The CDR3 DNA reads TGTGCCAGCAGCTCTTTAGCGGGAACCTACGAGCAGTACTTC. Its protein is CASSSLAGTYEQYF.

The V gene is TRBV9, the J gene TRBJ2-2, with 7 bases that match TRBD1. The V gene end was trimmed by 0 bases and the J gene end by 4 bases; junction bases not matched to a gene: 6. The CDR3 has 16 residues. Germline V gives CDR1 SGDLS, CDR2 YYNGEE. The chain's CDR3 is CASSVERQGATGELFF. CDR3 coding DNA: TGTGCCAGCAGCGTAGAGAGACAGGGCGCCACCGGGGAGCTGTTTTTT.

The CDR3 here is CASSEGTGGQPQHF. The CDR3 DNA follows: TGTGCCAGCAGTGAGGGGACAGGGGGACAGCCCCAGCATTTT. J is TRBJ1-5 and V is TRBV6-1, with 11 bases lining up with TRBD1. Germline values: CDR1 MNHNS, CDR2 SASEGT. There are 14 residues in the CDR3. J gave up 7 bases and V 3 bases, and 2 bases lay outside the gene matches.

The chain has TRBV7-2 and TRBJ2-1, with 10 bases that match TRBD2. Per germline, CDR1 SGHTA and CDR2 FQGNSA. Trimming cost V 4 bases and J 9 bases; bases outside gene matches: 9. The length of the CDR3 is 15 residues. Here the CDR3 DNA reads TGTGCCAGCAGCTATAGCGGGAGGCCCGAGGGTGAGCAGTTCTTC. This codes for CASSYSGRPEGEQFF.

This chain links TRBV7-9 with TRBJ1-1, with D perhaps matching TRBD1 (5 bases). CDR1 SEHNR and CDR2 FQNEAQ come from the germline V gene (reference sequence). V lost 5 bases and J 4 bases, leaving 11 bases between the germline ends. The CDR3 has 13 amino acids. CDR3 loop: CASSLRVSTEAFF. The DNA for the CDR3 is TGTGCCAGCAGCCTCAGGGTGAGCACTGAAGCTTTCTTT.

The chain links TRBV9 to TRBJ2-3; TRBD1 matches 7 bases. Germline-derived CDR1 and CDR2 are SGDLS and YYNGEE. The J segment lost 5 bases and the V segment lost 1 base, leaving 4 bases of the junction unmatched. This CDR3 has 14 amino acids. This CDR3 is CASSVQGDQDTQYF. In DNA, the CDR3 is TGTGCCAGCAGCGTACAGGGGGACCAAGATACGCAGTATTTT.

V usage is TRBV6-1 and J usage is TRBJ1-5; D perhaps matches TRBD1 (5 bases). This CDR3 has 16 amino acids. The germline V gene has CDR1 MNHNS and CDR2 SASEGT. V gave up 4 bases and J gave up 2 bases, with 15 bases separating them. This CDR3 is CASSVDGGGGNQPQHF. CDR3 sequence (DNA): TGTGCCAGCAGTGTAGACGGGGGGGGAGGCAATCAGCCCCAGCATTTT.

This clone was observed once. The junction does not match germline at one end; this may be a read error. CDR3 region: CASGSGYPVF. In DNA form, the CDR3 reads TGTGCTAGTGGTTCGGGGTATCCGGTCTTC. This rearrangement joins TRBV12-5 to TRBJ1-2; D is undetermined. The CDR3 runs 10 residues. From germline, CDR1 is LGHNT and CDR2 FRNRAP.

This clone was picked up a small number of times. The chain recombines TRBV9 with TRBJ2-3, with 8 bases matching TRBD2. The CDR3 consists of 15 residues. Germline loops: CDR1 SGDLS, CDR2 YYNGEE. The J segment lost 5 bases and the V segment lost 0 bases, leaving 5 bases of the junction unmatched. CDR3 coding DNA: TGTGCCAGCAGCGTAGAAGCTAGCGGGCAAGATACGCAGTATTTT. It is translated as CASSVEASGQDTQYF.

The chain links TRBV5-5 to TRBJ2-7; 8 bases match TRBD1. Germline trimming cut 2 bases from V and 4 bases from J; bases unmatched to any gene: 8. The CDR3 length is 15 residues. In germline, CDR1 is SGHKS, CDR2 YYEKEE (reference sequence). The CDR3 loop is CASSFVQGARYEQYF. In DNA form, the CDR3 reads TGTGCCAGCAGCTTCGTGCAGGGGGCTAGGTACGAGCAGTACTTC. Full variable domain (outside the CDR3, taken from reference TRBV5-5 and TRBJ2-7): DAGVTQSPTHLIKTRGQQVTLRCSPISGHKSVSWYQQVLGQGPQFIFQYYEKEERGRGNFPDRFSARQFPNYSSELNVNALLLGDSALYLCASSFVQGARYEQYFGPGTRLTVT.